These 19 T cell receptor beta chains share one sample of origin, sequenced in a study of response to subunit inactivated influenza vaccine. TCRdb itself ran the RT-PCR reads through MiXCR, one entry per CDR3 protein. There are 800,000 or so distinct CDR3 sequences in the sample; around 20% occur only once, and about a tenth lies in the top ten. The sample in question was PBMCs from blood, obtained roughly 5 days after vaccination. These receptors originate from a man aged 45-65 years who received an inactivated influenza vaccine.

The V call is TRBV28, the J call TRBJ2-3, with 10 bases lining up with TRBD1. Germline V lookup: CDR1 MDHEN, CDR2 SYDVKM. This CDR3 has 16 amino acids. The V segment lost 4 bases and the J segment 4 bases; nucleotides outside the gene matches: 8. The CDR3 sequence is CASSWGQGRSADTQYF. CDR3 in DNA: TGTGCCAGCAGTTGGGGACAGGGGAGAAGCGCAGATACGCAGTATTTT.

This sequence joins TRBV2 and TRBJ1-6; D not certain. The length of the CDR3 is 13 residues. Trimming pared 6 bases from V and 7 bases from J, leaving 10 bases between. Germline V lookup: CDR1 SNHLY, CDR2 FYNNEI. Here the CDR3 DNA reads TGTGCCAGCAGCGGGGAGGAAAATTCACCCCTCCACTTT. Residues: CASSGEENSPLHF.

This chain joins TRBV25-1 and TRBJ1-3; D gene uncertain. With 2 bases removed from V and 4 bases from J, the gap between germline ends came to 9 bases. CDR3 length: 14 residues. CDR1 MGHDK and CDR2 SYGVNS come from the germline V gene. The CDR3 here is CASSERGAGNTIYF. The CDR3 DNA follows: TGTGCCAGCAGTGAACGGGGTGCGGGAAACACCATATATTTT.

This clonotype was detected only a few times. The chain carries TRBV10-3 and TRBJ1-5, with a possible D match to TRBD1 (5 bases). This CDR3 has 14 amino acids. The germline V gene has CDR1 ENHRY and CDR2 SYGVKD. V was shortened by 11 bases and J by 6 bases, with 20 bases between the two germline ends. The chain's CDR3 is CASSPGGKGQPQHF. The CDR3 bases are TGTGCCTCATCCCCGGGGGGTAAGGGTCAGCCCCAGCATTTT.

This clonotype was seen more than once but under ten times. The chain uses TRBV4-2 and TRBJ2-5; D is tentatively TRBD1 or TRBD2 (7 bases each). The CDR3 runs to 16 residues. Germline assignment: CDR1 LGHNA and CDR2 YNFKEQ. Trimming took off 4 bases at V and 5 bases at J, with 20 bases between the two ends. The CDR3 sequence: CASSPRGGGSWETQYF. DNA for the CDR3: TGTGCCAGCAGCCCCCGGGGAGGGGGCAGTTGGGAGACCCAGTACTTC.

The chain couples TRBV20-1 to TRBJ2-2; 8 positions agree with TRBD2. Looked up from germline, CDR1 is DFQATT and CDR2 is SNEGSKA (reference sequence). CDR3 length equals 13 residues. Trimming at V came to 5 bases and at J to 3 bases, leaving 2 bases not matched to a gene. Written as DNA, the CDR3 is TGCAGTGCTCAAGCGGGAGACACCGGGGAGCTGTTTTTT. As protein: CSAQAGDTGELFF.

V usage is TRBV10-3 and J usage is TRBJ1-5; D might be TRBD1 (6 bases). Germline V gene sequence: CDR1 ENHRY, CDR2 SYGVKD. The CDR3 has 15 residues. Trimming pared 2 bases from V and 4 bases from J, leaving 12 bases between. Here the CDR3 DNA reads TGTGCCATCAGTGAGAGAGGACAGTCGAATCAGCCCCAGCATTTT. It yields the protein CAISERGQSNQPQHF.

This clonotype showed up just a few times. CDR3 sequence reads: CASRKTGTASQNIQYF. Here the CDR3 DNA reads TGTGCCAGCAGGAAGACCGGGACAGCCTCTCAAAACATTCAGTACTTC. The V and J genes are TRBV12-3 or TRBV12-4 and TRBJ2-4, with 7 bases fitting TRBD1. The CDR3 spans 16 residues. The V segment lost 6 bases and the J segment 5 bases; nucleotides outside the gene matches: 13.

There are a few counts of this clonotype. The chain links TRBV24-1 to TRBJ2-1, with no clear D. The CDR3 sequence is 11 residues long. Looked up from germline, CDR1 is KGHDR and CDR2 is SFDVKD. V lost 9 bases to trimming and J lost 9 bases, with 11 bases between them. CDR3 DNA: TGTGCCACCCACAAAGAAGGTGAGCAGTTCTTC. Amino acid sequence: CATHKEGEQFF.

The rearrangement links TRBV4-2 to TRBJ2-4, with TRBD1 as a possible D gene (6 bases). This CDR3 is built from 18 residues. Germline CDR1 and CDR2: LGHNA and YNFKEQ. Trimming cost V 0 bases and J 0 bases, with 15 bases left between them. In DNA form, the CDR3 reads TGTGCCAGCAGCCAAGACTTTCGGACAGTTGCAGCCAAAAACATTCAGTACTTC. This encodes CASSQDFRTVAAKNIQYF.

This clonotype was detected a few times. This sequence joins TRBV12-3 or TRBV12-4 and TRBJ2-1; 9 bases are a match to TRBD2. The CDR3 loop spans 14 amino acids. V trimming: 6 bases; J trimming: 4 bases; junction bases outside the gene matches: 4. The CDR3 loop reads CASRYSGSYNEQFF. CDR3 DNA sequence: TGTGCCAGCAGGTATAGCGGGAGTTACAATGAGCAGTTCTTC.

This chain uses TRBV12-3 or TRBV12-4 with TRBJ2-7, with 14 bases matching TRBD2. After removal of 3 bases from V and 4 bases from J, the junction contained 8 bases not matched to a gene. This CDR3 has 17 amino acids. CDR3 nucleotide sequence: TGTGCCAGCAGTTTTTCGGGACTAGCGGGAGCTCCATACGAGCAGTACTTC. Translating it yields CASSFSGLAGAPYEQYF.

This clonotype was recorded a few times. This rearrangement joins TRBV10-3 to TRBJ2-3; TRBD2 aligns across 9 bases. The V gene end was trimmed by 3 bases and the J gene end by 6 bases; junction bases not matched to a gene: 16. The CDR3 is made up of 18 amino acids. In germline, CDR1 is ENHRY, CDR2 SYGVKD. CDR3 amino acids: CAISELSSGDIPWDTQYF. The CDR3 DNA sequence: TGTGCCATCAGTGAACTCTCTAGCGGGGATATTCCTTGGGATACGCAGTATTTT.

Only a few counts were recorded for this clonotype. The chain combines TRBV5-1 with TRBJ2-5; D may be TRBD2 (5 bases). This CDR3 is 15 amino acids long. Germline assignment: CDR1 SGHRS and CDR2 YFSETQ. V was cut by 4 bases and J by 5 bases, with 18 bases left in between. The CDR3 here is CASSPAWELQETQYF. The CDR3 DNA sequence: TGCGCCAGCAGCCCCGCCTGGGAGCTCCAGGAGACCCAGTACTTC.

This chain connects TRBV6-2 or TRBV6-3 to TRBJ2-3; 7 nucleotides match TRBD1. With 6 bases clipped from V and 4 bases from J, the junction kept 7 bases outside the gene matches. The CDR3 sequence is 14 residues long. Germline V gene lookup returns CDR1 MNHEY and CDR2 SVGEGT. CDR3 protein: CASSRQGLADTQYF. The CDR3 nucleotides are TGTGCCAGCAGCAGACAGGGTTTGGCAGATACGCAGTATTTT.

The chain couples TRBV2 to TRBJ1-2; tentatively, D is TRBD1 (6 bases). Per the germline V gene, CDR1 is SNHLY and CDR2 is FYNNEI. The CDR3 spans 12 residues. V lost 6 bases and J 8 bases, leaving 13 bases between the germline ends. In DNA, the CDR3 is TGTGCCAGCAGGGCGAGTGGGGGCGGCTACACCTTC. Its translation is CASRASGGGYTF. Full variable domain (rest looked up from reference TRBV2 and TRBJ1-2): EPEVTQTPSHQVTQMGQEVILRCVPISNHLYFYWYRQILGQKVEFLVSFYNNEISEKSEIFDDQFSVERPDGSNFTLKIRSTKLEDSAMYFCASRASGGGYTFGSGTRLTVV.

This clonotype came up a few times. CDR3: CASSSRLTGSSTDTQYF. Here the CDR3 DNA reads TGTGCCAGCAGCAGCCGTTTGACAGGTTCCAGCACAGATACGCAGTATTTT. The gene calls are TRBV5-5 and TRBJ2-3; perhaps TRBD1 as D (6 bases). Germline CDR1 SGHKS, CDR2 YYEKEE (reference sequence). The CDR3 has 17 amino acids. V was pared by 4 bases and J by 0 bases, with 18 bases between.

The chain joins TRBV6-5 to TRBJ1-2; D may be TRBD1 (6 bases). CDR3 length: 14 amino acids. V was trimmed by 0 bases and J by 7 bases, leaving 12 bases between them. Germline V gene lookup returns CDR1 MNHEY and CDR2 SVGAGI. The CDR3 DNA sequence: TGTGCCAGCAGTTACTCGACAGGCGTGTTTGGCTACACCTTC. Protein sequence: CASSYSTGVFGYTF.

The chain employs TRBV5-1 and TRBJ2-7; no reliable D call. V shed 2 bases and J shed 4 bases, with 7 bases lying between them. The germline V gene has CDR1 SGHRS and CDR2 YFSETQ. CDR3 length: 12 residues. The CDR3, as DNA: TGCGCCAGCAGCTTCCACGGTTACGAGCAGTACTTC. This sequence encodes CASSFHGYEQYF.